The 32 T cell receptor beta chains reported below all come from one sample, sequenced in a study of OX40 agonist ivuxolimab in advanced cancers. Sequencing was performed with immunoSEQ multiplex PCR; in TCRdb, only in-frame clones are kept and a portion is missing. The sample consists of 40,000 to 50,000 clones, 75% to 90% of them appearing once. Sequenced here: CD4+ or CD8+ T cells sorted from blood, sampled in a trial of the OX40 agonist ivuxolimab. These receptors were collected from an adult with an advanced solid tumor such as melanoma, head and neck, liver or kidney cancer.

The chain uses TRBV9 and TRBJ1-2; D is undetermined. The V end was cut by 1 base, the J end by 4 bases, with 14 bases between. Germline V gene data show CDR1 as SGDLS and CDR2 as YYNGEE. The CDR3 is made up of 15 amino acids. As DNA, the CDR3 is TGTGCCAGCAGCGTAACGTCCGGCAGCTCCTATGGCTACACCTTC. Translating gives CASSVTSGSSYGYTF.

J is TRBJ2-1 and V is TRBV15; D gene unclear. This CDR3 is built from 13 residues. Trimming left V 3 bases short and J 4 bases short, with 7 bases between. Germline V gene lookup returns CDR1 LNHNV and CDR2 YYDKDF (reference sequence). The CDR3 DNA sequence: TGTGCCACCAGCAGGCTCCGATACAATGAGCAGTTCTTC. Translated, it gives CATSRLRYNEQFF.

This sequence joins TRBV7-2 and TRBJ2-7; D may match TRBD1 or TRBD2 (5 bases each). The germline gives CDR1 SGHTA, CDR2 FQGNSA. The CDR3 runs 13 residues. The V and J ends lost 1 base and 6 bases respectively, with 10 bases between them. CDR3 in amino acids: CASSLGGRAEQYF. The CDR3 nucleotides are TGTGCCAGCAGCTTAGGGGGACGGGCCGAGCAGTACTTC.

The rearrangement links TRBV20-1 to TRBJ2-3, with D perhaps TRBD2 (5 bases). Germline CDR1 and CDR2: DFQATT and SNEGSKA (reference sequence). There are 11 residues in the CDR3. Trimming removed 5 bases at V and 3 bases at J, with 6 bases between. DNA for the CDR3: TGCAGTGCTCGGGATACAGATACGCAGTATTTT. It codes for CSARDTDTQYF.

This clone has a single count. V and J are TRBV28 and TRBJ1-1; 7 bases line up with TRBD1. From germline, CDR1 is MDHEN and CDR2 SYDVKM. The CDR3 has 14 residues. The ends lost 4 bases at V and 6 bases at J; junction bases unmatched: 8. The CDR3 sequence: CASSSTGSFAEAFF. In nucleotides, the CDR3 is TGTGCCAGCAGTTCGACAGGGAGTTTCGCTGAAGCTTTCTTT.

The chain is built from TRBV6-4 and TRBJ1-1, with 8 bases identical to TRBD1. Germline lookup yields CDR1 MRHNA and CDR2 SNTAGT. The J segment lost 4 bases and the V segment lost 4 bases, leaving 5 bases of the junction unmatched. The CDR3 runs to 14 residues. The CDR3: CASSATTGATEAFF. The CDR3 DNA sequence: TGTGCCAGCAGTGCCACGACAGGGGCCACTGAAGCTTTCTTT.

The chain uses TRBV15 and TRBJ2-7; D is ambiguous. In germline, CDR1 is LNHNV, CDR2 YYDKDF (reference sequence). Trimming removed 6 bases from V and 4 bases from J, with 13 bases in between. The CDR3 runs 13 residues. In DNA, the CDR3 is TGTGCCACCAGTAAGATTTTAGGGTACGAGCAGTACTTC. Translated, it gives CATSKILGYEQYF. The full variable domain, completed using reference TRBV15 and TRBJ2-7, is DAMVIQNPRYQVTQFGKPVTLSCSQTLNHNVMYWYQQKSSQAPKLLFHYYDKDFNNEADTPDNFQSRRPNTSFCFLDIRSPGLGDTAMYLCATSKILGYEQYFGPGTRLTVT.

This chain connects TRBV6-6 to TRBJ1-4; D ambiguous. V was clipped by 5 bases and J by 0 bases, with 10 bases between them. The CDR3 has 15 residues. Germline CDR1 and CDR2: MNHNY and SVGAGI (reference sequence). CDR3 nucleotide sequence: TGTGCCAGCAGTCTCTTAGATGCAACTAATGAAAAACTGTTTTTT. This encodes CASSLLDATNEKLFF.

V is TRBV2 and J is TRBJ1-1; D unclear. Germline CDR1 and CDR2: SNHLY and FYNNEI. The CDR3 totals 13 residues. V shed 8 bases and J shed 4 bases, with 14 bases lying between them. CDR3 loop: CASGSGPGTEAFF. CDR3 DNA: TGTGCCAGCGGTAGCGGACCGGGCACTGAAGCTTTCTTT.

The chain employs TRBV5-6 and TRBJ2-1; 7 nucleotides line up with TRBD2. Germline V gene sequence: CDR1 SGHDT, CDR2 YYEEEE. Unmatched junction bases numbered 3, after V lost 0 bases and J lost 3 bases. CDR3 length: 15 amino acids. CDR3 sequence reads: CASSLVGGGYNEQFF. Here the CDR3 DNA reads TGTGCCAGCAGCTTGGTTGGCGGGGGCTACAATGAGCAGTTCTTC.

In nucleotides, the CDR3 is TGTGCCAGCAGCTTAGGGGCCCTGGCGGGGGCTTCGAACACCGGGGAGCTGTTTTTT. Protein product: CASSLGALAGASNTGELFF. The chain joins TRBV11-2 to TRBJ2-2, with D perhaps TRBD2 (7 bases). This CDR3 comprises 19 residues. Trimming pared 1 base from V and 0 bases from J, leaving 18 bases between. CDR1 and CDR2 (germline): SGHAT, FQNNGV. The complete variable domain, with remaining parts taken from reference TRBV11-2 and TRBJ2-2, reads EAGVAQSPRYKIIEKRQSVAFWCNPISGHATLYWYQQILGQGPKLLIQFQNNGVVDDSQLPKDRFSAERLKGVDSTLKIQPAKLEDSAVYLCASSLGALAGASNTGELFFGEGSRLTVL.

J is TRBJ1-1 and V is TRBV7-2, with D unresolved. V was pared by 3 bases and J by 1 base, with 6 bases between. Germline values: CDR1 SGHTA, CDR2 FQGNSA. CDR3 length equals 13 residues. This CDR3 is CASSFVENTEAFF. CDR3 coding DNA: TGTGCCAGCAGCTTTGTGGAGAACACTGAAGCTTTCTTT. The variable domain in full, completed from reference TRBV7-2 and TRBJ1-1, reads GAGVSQSPSNKVTEKGKDVELRCDPISGHTALYWYRQSLGQGLEFLIYFQGNSAPDKSGLPSDRFSAERTGGSVSTLTIQRTQQEDSAVYLCASSFVENTEAFFGQGTRLTVV.

The gene calls are TRBV2 and TRBJ2-7; D might be TRBD1 (6 bases). Germline V lookup: CDR1 SNHLY, CDR2 FYNNEI. With 10 bases removed from V and 6 bases from J, the gap between germline ends came to 19 bases. The CDR3 loop spans 13 amino acids. The CDR3 here is CATKPGEGGEQYF. CDR3 DNA sequence: TGTGCCACCAAACCCGGGGAAGGGGGCGAGCAGTACTTC. Combining the CDR3 with reference TRBV2 and TRBJ2-7 gives the whole variable domain EPEVTQTPSHQVTQMGQEVILRCVPISNHLYFYWYRQILGQKVEFLVSFYNNEISEKSEIFDDQFSVERPDGSNFTLKIRSTKLEDSAMYFCATKPGEGGEQYFGPGTRLTVT.

This sequence joins TRBV30 and TRBJ2-3; TRBD2 agrees at 7 bases. The germline V gene has CDR1 GTSNPN and CDR2 SVGIG (reference sequence). V lost 2 bases and J lost 5; bases outside the gene matches: 7. The CDR3 has 14 residues. CDR3 region: CAWSMGGLIDTQYF. The CDR3 DNA follows: TGTGCCTGGAGTATGGGGGGGTTGATAGATACGCAGTATTTT.

The J gene is TRBJ2-1, the V gene TRBV29-1; D remains ambiguous. This CDR3 is built from 13 residues. Trimming left V 0 bases short and J 1 base short, with 4 bases between. CDR1 is SQVTM and CDR2 is ANQGSEA in the germline V gene. The CDR3 DNA follows: TGCAGCGTTGAAGAGGGGTCCTACAATGAGCAGTTCTTC. Protein: CSVEEGSYNEQFF.

This chain joins TRBV28 and TRBJ2-2; tentative D call: TRBD2 (5 bases). Trimming pared 4 bases from V and 4 bases from J, leaving 10 bases between. There are 14 residues in the CDR3. Germline V gene data show CDR1 as MDHEN and CDR2 as SYDVKM. The CDR3: CASSSGEGTGELFF. The CDR3 region has the DNA TGTGCCAGCAGTTCCGGGGAAGGCACCGGGGAGCTGTTTTTT.

This chain connects TRBV9 to TRBJ1-1, with a possible D match to TRBD1 (6 bases). This CDR3 spans 15 amino acids. Trimming removed 0 bases from V and 4 bases from J, with 13 bases in between. CDR1 is SGDLS and CDR2 is YYNGEE in the germline V gene. CDR3 loop: CASSVGRGGFTEAFF. CDR3 nucleotides: TGTGCCAGCAGCGTAGGAAGGGGGGGATTCACTGAAGCTTTCTTT.

In its sample, this clone was seen once. The J gene is TRBJ2-2, the V gene TRBV6-6, with D possibly being TRBD1 (5 bases). In germline, CDR1 is MNHNY, CDR2 SVGAGI (reference sequence). The V gene lost 2 bases and the J gene lost 6 bases, with 7 bases spanning the gap. This CDR3 contains 13 residues. The CDR3 nucleotides read TGTGCCAGCAGTTACCCAGGGCCCGGGGAGCTGTTTTTT. This sequence encodes CASSYPGPGELFF.

The V gene is TRBV27, the J gene TRBJ2-7, with D hard to call. The CDR3 totals 12 residues. Germline V lookup: CDR1 MNHEY, CDR2 SMNVEV (reference sequence). V was shortened by 6 bases and J by 1 base, with 7 bases between the two germline ends. The CDR3 loop reads CASSGSSYEQYF. The CDR3 bases are TGTGCCAGCAGCGGAAGTTCCTACGAGCAGTACTTC.

The chain combines TRBV9 with TRBJ2-7; D perhaps matches TRBD1 (6 bases). Germline CDR1 reads SGDLS; CDR2 reads YYNGEE. V was pared by 0 bases and J by 3 bases, with 13 bases between. This CDR3 has 15 amino acids. Written as DNA, the CDR3 is TGTGCCAGCAGCGTAGGGGGCGTAGGGGGCTACGAGCAGTACTTC. Amino acids: CASSVGGVGGYEQYF.

This CDR3 is CASSQGVAKVGELFF. The CDR3 coding sequence is TGCGCCAGCAGCCAAGGGGTCGCTAAGGTCGGGGAGCTGTTTTTT. The chain links TRBV4-3 to TRBJ2-2; D gene ambiguous. Trimming removed 1 base at V and 7 bases at J, with 13 bases between. Per germline, CDR1 LGHNA and CDR2 YSLEER. The CDR3 consists of 15 residues.

V usage is TRBV4-1 and J usage is TRBJ2-5, with 12 positions matching TRBD2. V trimming: 4 bases; J trimming: 4 bases; junction bases outside the gene matches: 1. The germline CDR1 and CDR2 sequences are MGHRA and YSYEKL. CDR3 length: 14 amino acids. CDR3 amino acids: CASSRLAGAETQYF. CDR3 sequence (DNA): TGCGCCAGCAGCCGACTAGCGGGAGCAGAGACCCAGTACTTC.

CDR3 DNA: TGCGCCAGCAGCACGGGACAGGGCTCCTACGAGCAGTACTTC. It yields the protein CASSTGQGSYEQYF. The J gene is TRBJ2-7, the V gene TRBV5-1; TRBD1 matches at 9 bases. The CDR3 contains 14 residues. CDR1 and CDR2 (germline): SGHRS, YFSETQ. The J segment lost 0 bases and the V segment lost 4 bases, leaving 2 bases of the junction unmatched.

The chain carries TRBV6-5 and TRBJ2-7; no clear D gene. CDR1 MNHEY and CDR2 SVGAGI come from the germline V gene. The CDR3 is 13 residues long. The V and J ends lost 5 bases and 3 bases respectively, with 11 bases between them. CDR3 DNA sequence: TGTGCCAGCAGTCCGACGACCAGCTACGAGCAGTACTTC. It codes for CASSPTTSYEQYF.

The rearrangement joins TRBV7-9 to TRBJ1-5; tentative D call: TRBD1 (5 bases). This CDR3 is 14 amino acids long. V was shortened by 4 bases and J by 7 bases, with 14 bases between the two germline ends. The germline V gene encodes CDR1 SEHNR and CDR2 FQNEAQ (reference sequence). The CDR3 DNA sequence: TGTGCCAGCAGCTCAGGGAGTCCGGTCCAGCCCCAGCATTTT. As protein: CASSSGSPVQPQHF.

The rearrangement uses TRBV27 and TRBJ1-6, with D possibly TRBD1 on 5 matching bases. V lost 2 bases to trimming and J lost 7 bases, with 9 bases between them. CDR3 length equals 14 residues. Germline V gives CDR1 MNHEY, CDR2 SMNVEV (reference sequence). The CDR3 region is CASSLRGGNSPLHF. CDR3 in DNA: TGTGCCAGCAGTTTACGGGGGGGGAATTCACCCCTCCACTTT.

The J gene is TRBJ2-2, the V gene TRBV9; D is ambiguous. The ends were cut back, 0 bases at V and 3 bases at J, with 3 bases in the middle. CDR1 is SGDLS and CDR2 is YYNGEE in the germline V gene. This CDR3 has 13 amino acids. In DNA, the CDR3 is TGTGCCAGCAGCGTAGCGGACACCGGGGAGCTGTTTTTT. Translation gives CASSVADTGELFF.

V is TRBV5-1 and J is TRBJ2-7, with no clear D. Germline CDR1 SGHRS, CDR2 YFSETQ. V gave up 2 bases and J gave up 0 bases, with 9 bases separating them. The CDR3 has 14 amino acids. The CDR3, as DNA: TGCGCCAGCAGCTTTGAGTGGGACTCCTACGAGCAGTACTTC. It yields the protein CASSFEWDSYEQYF.

This chain connects TRBV30 to TRBJ2-1; no definite D call. The V gene lost 0 bases and the J gene lost 4 bases, with 4 bases spanning the gap. The CDR3 loop spans 12 amino acids. Germline V gene lookup returns CDR1 GTSNPN and CDR2 SVGIG (reference sequence). The CDR3 is CAWSVPYNEQFF. DNA of the CDR3: TGTGCCTGGAGTGTACCTTACAATGAGCAGTTCTTC.

The gene calls are TRBV13 and TRBJ1-3; D uncertain. There are 11 residues in the CDR3. Germline V CDR1 and CDR2: PRHDT, FYEKMQ (reference sequence). Trimming shortened V by 4 bases and J by 6 bases, and 4 bases separated the two germline ends. CDR3 in amino acids: CASSSENTIYF. In DNA form, the CDR3 reads TGTGCCAGCAGCTCAGAAAACACCATATATTTT.

The chain is built from TRBV6-6 and TRBJ2-1; D unresolved. Germline assignment: CDR1 MNHNY and CDR2 SVGAGI (reference sequence). V dropped 8 bases and J dropped 5 bases, with 10 bases sitting between them. The CDR3 totals 12 residues. The CDR3, as DNA: TGTGCCAGCCGTTTTTTGGACAATGAGCAGTTCTTC. Amino acid sequence: CASRFLDNEQFF.

As for this clone: Other DNA sequences within the sample encode an identical CDR3. The V gene is TRBV7-9, the J gene TRBJ2-1, with TRBD2 matching 11 bases. V trimming: 5 bases; J trimming: 6 bases; junction bases outside the gene matches: 6. Germline values: CDR1 SEHNR, CDR2 FQNEAQ (reference sequence). This CDR3 spans 15 amino acids. CDR3 nucleotide sequence: TGTGCCAGCAGCCGACTAGCGGGATGGGGCAATGAGCAGTTCTTC. Translated, it gives CASSRLAGWGNEQFF.